This TCR beta chain was sequenced for a study of cytomegalovirus exposure and HLA in healthy donors. Whole-study findings and limits: Generally TCR sequences proved uncommon, though certain public TCRs appeared in numerous donors.

The CDR3 is made up of 18 amino acids. Germline CDR1 is SGHNT and CDR2 is YYREEE (reference sequence). The V gene end was trimmed by 1 base and the J gene end by 0 bases; junction bases not matched to a gene: 6. The study ran its PCR with 60 Vbeta and 13 Jbeta primers. The method was immunoSEQ multiplex PCR; TCRdb's version includes in-frame clones alone and lacks a portion of them. This table holds about 130,000 clones, around 67% found once. Comment on this clone: Its antigen is currently unknown.

This chain connects TRBV5-4 to TRBJ2-6; 8 bases map to TRBD1. The sequenced sample was PBMCs. The TCR originated in a man younger than 35 in good health and CMV-seropositive. In DNA form, the CDR3 reads TGTGCCAGCAGCTTGACAGGGGGTATGACCTCTGGGGCCAACGTCCTGACTTTC. It specifies CASSLTGGMTSGANVLTF. The whole variable domain, filled in from reference TRBV5-4 and TRBJ2-6, reads ETGVTQSPTHLIKTRGQQVTLRCSSQSGHNTVSWYQQALGQGPQFIFQYYREEENGRGNFPPRFSGLQFPNYSSELNVNALELDDSALYLCASSLTGGMTSGANVLTFGAGSRLTVL.